This is a list of T cell receptor beta chains from one sample in a study of OX40 agonist ivuxolimab in advanced cancers. Using immunoSEQ multiplex PCR, the repertoire was profiled, and TCRdb retains in-frame clones only, with some absent. The data show around 28,000 clones, more than 75% seen once. Specimen: CD4+ or CD8+ T cells sorted from blood, collected in a trial of the OX40 agonist ivuxolimab. These receptors were taken from an adult with an advanced solid tumor such as melanoma, head and neck, liver or kidney cancer. CDR3s include the opening cysteine and the closing phenylalanine or tryptophan. Each record gives: D gene, V gene, clone size, CDR3 length, J gene, CDR3 DNA, CDR3 protein. D genes are given only for firm matches. Part of the rows lack a size; the others show once, few, many or a class for expanded clones.

D: -
V: TRBV4-1
size: -
length: 14
J: TRBJ2-7
DNA: TGCGCCAGCAGCCCGGGGACTCTAACCTACGAGCAGTACTTC
CDR3: CASSPGTLTYEQYF

D: -
V: TRBV11-2
size: -
length: 10
J: TRBJ2-7
DNA: TGTGCCAGCAGCTTGTCCGAGCAGTACTTC
CDR3: CASSLSEQYF

D: -
V: TRBV7-9
size: -
length: 14
J: TRBJ2-7
DNA: TGTGCCAGCAGCTCCCCTAGGGTTGGCCACGAGCAGTACTTC
CDR3: CASSSPRVGHEQYF

D: -
V: TRBV6-1
size: -
length: 16
J: TRBJ2-7
DNA: TGTGCCAGCAGTGGTGAACAGGATCTCATGGGCCACGAGCAGTACTTC
CDR3: CASSGEQDLMGHEQYF

D: TRBD1
V: TRBV6-1
size: -
length: 15
J: TRBJ2-7
DNA: TGTGCCAGCAGACCAGGGGGCGGCCCCTCCTACGAGCAGTACTTC
CDR3: CASRPGGGPSYEQYF

D: -
V: TRBV25-1
size: -
length: 12
J: TRBJ2-1
DNA: TGTGCCAGCAGGGACGCCTACAATGAGCAGTTCTTC
CDR3: CASRDAYNEQFF

D: TRBD1
V: TRBV5-6
size: -
length: 16
J: TRBJ2-1
DNA: TGTGCCAGCAGCGTATCCAGGGGGCTGGGGAACAATGAGCAGTTCTTC
CDR3: CASSVSRGLGNNEQFF

D: -
V: TRBV5-1
size: few
length: 11
J: TRBJ1-1
DNA: TGCGCCAGCAGCTACGGGACAGAAGCTTTCTTT
CDR3: CASSYGTEAFF

D: TRBD1
V: TRBV7-9
size: -
length: 15
J: TRBJ2-3
DNA: TGTGCCAGCAGCCCCCGAGACAGGGAAGTAGATACGCAGTATTTT
CDR3: CASSPRDREVDTQYF

D: TRBD2
V: TRBV2
size: -
length: 15
J: TRBJ2-7
DNA: TGTGCCAGCAGTGTTACTAGCGGGAGGGACCACGAGCAGTACTTC
CDR3: CASSVTSGRDHEQYF

D: -
V: TRBV11-3
size: -
length: 14
J: TRBJ2-3
DNA: TGTGCCATTGGACGGGACACCCGCACAGATACGCAGTATTTT
CDR3: CAIGRDTRTDTQYF

D: TRBD1
V: TRBV5-8
size: -
length: 13
J: TRBJ2-5
DNA: TGTGCCAGCTCCGGGACAGGGGGAGAGACCCAGTACTTC
CDR3: CASSGTGGETQYF

D: TRBD1
V: TRBV12-5
size: -
length: 17
J: TRBJ1-2
DNA: TGTGCTAGTGGTTTGGTACCGGCGGGACAGGGAAACTATGGCTACACCTTC
CDR3: CASGLVPAGQGNYGYTF

D: -
V: TRBV11-3
size: few
length: 15
J: TRBJ2-5
DNA: TGTGCCAGCAGCACTTGGAAAGCGGGTCAGGAGACCCAGTACTTC
CDR3: CASSTWKAGQETQYF

D: TRBD2
V: TRBV28
size: once
length: 15
J: TRBJ2-7
DNA: TGTGCCAGCGGAGGGAAGCTAGCGGGAGGGGACGAGCAGTACTTC
CDR3: CASGGKLAGGDEQYF

D: TRBD1
V: TRBV6-1
size: -
length: 13
J: TRBJ1-5
DNA: TGTGCCAGCGGGGACAGGGTGGGACAGCCCCAGCATTTT
CDR3: CASGDRVGQPQHF

D: -
V: TRBV15
size: -
length: 17
J: TRBJ2-7
DNA: TGTGCCACCAGCAGAGATCCACAGGGGTGGAGGGACTACGAGCAGTACTTC
CDR3: CATSRDPQGWRDYEQYF

D: -
V: TRBV29-1
size: -
length: 11
J: TRBJ2-1
DNA: TGCAGCGTTGAAATAGTGAGTGAGCAGTTCTTC
CDR3: CSVEIVSEQFF

D: -
V: TRBV28
size: -
length: 11
J: TRBJ2-7
DNA: TGTGCCAGCAACGGGGGCTACGAGCAGTACTTC
CDR3: CASNGGYEQYF

D: TRBD2
V: TRBV7-6
size: -
length: 16
J: TRBJ2-7
DNA: TGTGCCAGCAGCCTCCGACTAGCGGGGGGAGCTTACGAGCAGTACTTC
CDR3: CASSLRLAGGAYEQYF

D: TRBD2
V: TRBV9
size: -
length: 14
J: TRBJ2-7
DNA: TGTGCCAGCAGCATTAGCGGGAGCTCCTACGAGCAGTACTTC
CDR3: CASSISGSSYEQYF

D: -
V: TRBV5-8
size: -
length: 12
J: TRBJ2-3
DNA: TGTGCCAGCAGCTTGCCCCCAGATACGCAGTATTTT
CDR3: CASSLPPDTQYF

D: TRBD1
V: TRBV10-3
size: -
length: 14
J: TRBJ1-1
DNA: TGTGCCATCAGTGTGCCGGGACAGGGGGCTGAAGCTTTCTTT
CDR3: CAISVPGQGAEAFF

D: -
V: TRBV12-1
size: -
length: 17
J: TRBJ2-4
DNA: TGTGCCAGCAGGCGCGGGACTAGCGGGAGGGCAGGTAACATTCAGTACTTC
CDR3: CASRRGTSGRAGNIQYF

D: -
V: TRBV7-9
size: -
length: 12
J: TRBJ1-2
DNA: TGTGCCAGCAGCTTATCGGACCATGGCTACACCTTC
CDR3: CASSLSDHGYTF

D: -
V: TRBV10-3
size: medium-sized
length: 13
J: TRBJ1-1
DNA: TGTGCCATCAGTGACACTTTGAACACTGAAGCTTTCTTT
CDR3: CAISDTLNTEAFF

D: -
V: TRBV27
size: -
length: 13
J: TRBJ2-7
DNA: TGTGCCAGCAGTTCCGGGGACTCCTACGAGCAGTACTTC
CDR3: CASSSGDSYEQYF

D: -
V: TRBV28
size: once
length: 13
J: TRBJ2-1
DNA: TGTGCCAGCAGTTTGAGGGGATACAATGAGCAGTTCTTC
CDR3: CASSLRGYNEQFF

D: TRBD2
V: TRBV15
size: -
length: 15
J: TRBJ2-1
DNA: TGTGCCACCAGCAGAGACCGGGGGGGGATCCCTGAGCAGTTCTTC
CDR3: CATSRDRGGIPEQFF

D: -
V: TRBV10-1
size: -
length: 13
J: TRBJ2-1
DNA: TGCGCCAGCAGCTCTGGGTCGGCGGGTGAGCAGTTCTTC
CDR3: CASSSGSAGEQFF

D: TRBD2
V: TRBV7-9
size: -
length: 14
J: TRBJ2-5
DNA: TGTGCCAGCAGCTACGGACTAGCCCAAGAGACCCAGTACTTC
CDR3: CASSYGLAQETQYF

D: -
V: TRBV10-3
size: -
length: 15
J: TRBJ1-2
DNA: TGTGCCATATTTGGCGAAGGAGGAAATAACTATGGCTACACCTTC
CDR3: CAIFGEGGNNYGYTF

D: TRBD1
V: TRBV19
size: -
length: 14
J: TRBJ1-2
DNA: TGTGCCAGTAGTATCGGGACAGGGGACTATGGCTACACCTTC
CDR3: CASSIGTGDYGYTF

D: TRBD1
V: TRBV28
size: -
length: 16
J: TRBJ1-3
DNA: TGTGCCAGCAGTAGGGACAGGTTTTCCTCTGGAAACACCATATATTTT
CDR3: CASSRDRFSSGNTIYF

D: TRBD2
V: TRBV4-1
size: -
length: 16
J: TRBJ2-1
DNA: TGCGCCAGCAGCCAAGGCCCAGCGGGAGGTATCCATGAGCAGTTCTTC
CDR3: CASSQGPAGGIHEQFF

D: TRBD2
V: TRBV2
size: -
length: 14
J: TRBJ2-1
DNA: TGTGCCAGCAGTGGACTAGCGGGACTCAATGAGCAGTTCTTC
CDR3: CASSGLAGLNEQFF

D: TRBD2
V: TRBV9
size: -
length: 16
J: TRBJ2-1
DNA: TGTGCCAGCAGCGTACCGTCCGGGGGGGCTGGCAATGAGCAGTTCTTC
CDR3: CASSVPSGGAGNEQFF

D: -
V: TRBV27
size: -
length: 14
J: TRBJ2-7
DNA: TGTGCCAGCAGTTTAGGAGGGGAATACTACGAGCAGTACTTC
CDR3: CASSLGGEYYEQYF

D: TRBD2
V: TRBV7-2
size: once
length: 19
J: TRBJ2-3
DNA: TGTGCCAGCAGCCTAGACCCATTGGGACTAGCGGGGGACACAGATACGCAGTATTTT
CDR3: CASSLDPLGLAGDTDTQYF

D: -
V: TRBV25-1
size: -
length: 14
J: TRBJ2-2
DNA: TGTGCCAGCAGTGAAATCCCCGGTACCGGGGAGCTGTTTTTT
CDR3: CASSEIPGTGELFF

D: TRBD2
V: TRBV6-5
size: -
length: 15
J: TRBJ2-1
DNA: TGTGCCAGCAGCTATCTAGGGACTAGCCCTGGTTTGGGGTTCTTC
CDR3: CASSYLGTSPGLGFF

D: TRBD2
V: TRBV5-6
size: -
length: 14
J: TRBJ2-3
DNA: TGTGCCAGCAGCTTTCCTAGCGGGAGGGATCCACAGTATTTT
CDR3: CASSFPSGRDPQYF

D: TRBD1
V: TRBV30
size: -
length: 15
J: TRBJ1-1
DNA: TGTGCCTGTATGACAGGGAACTTCATGAACACTGAAGCTTTCTTT
CDR3: CACMTGNFMNTEAFF

D: -
V: TRBV9
size: -
length: 13
J: TRBJ2-5
DNA: TGTGCCAGCAGGGGCAGGAACCAAGAGACCCAGTACTTC
CDR3: CASRGRNQETQYF

D: -
V: TRBV28
size: -
length: 13
J: TRBJ1-2
DNA: TGTGCCAGCAGTTTAGAGGTGGGGTATGGTTACACCTTC
CDR3: CASSLEVGYGYTF

D: -
V: TRBV5-5
size: -
length: 13
J: TRBJ2-1
DNA: TGTGCCAGCAGCTTAGAATCATACAATGAGCAGTTCTTC
CDR3: CASSLESYNEQFF

D: -
V: TRBV7-9
size: once
length: 15
J: TRBJ2-7
DNA: TGTGCCAGCAGCTCCACGACTAGAAGGTCCGGGGAGCAGTACTTC
CDR3: CASSSTTRRSGEQYF

D: -
V: TRBV4-3
size: -
length: 16
J: TRBJ2-3
DNA: TGCGCCAGCAGCCAAGAGGTGGATTTTAGCACAGATACGCAGTATTTT
CDR3: CASSQEVDFSTDTQYF

D: -
V: TRBV27
size: -
length: 13
J: TRBJ1-2
DNA: TGTGCCAGCAGTAGTGGGTCGCTCTATGGCTACACCTTC
CDR3: CASSSGSLYGYTF

D: -
V: TRBV25-1
size: -
length: 13
J: TRBJ2-2
DNA: TGTGCCAGCAGTGAATCGGACCCCGGGGAGCTGTTTTTT
CDR3: CASSESDPGELFF

D: TRBD2
V: TRBV28
size: -
length: 13
J: TRBJ2-7
DNA: TGTGCCAGCAGAGGGACTAGCGGTTACGAGCAGTACTTC
CDR3: CASRGTSGYEQYF

D: -
V: TRBV27
size: -
length: 12
J: TRBJ2-1
DNA: TGTGCCAGCAGCTTCGGTTACAATGAGCAGTTCTTC
CDR3: CASSFGYNEQFF

D: -
V: TRBV7-6
size: -
length: 12
J: TRBJ2-3
DNA: TGTGCCAGCAGCTGGGGGACAGATACGCAGTATTTT
CDR3: CASSWGTDTQYF

D: -
V: TRBV4-2
size: -
length: 14
J: TRBJ1-1
DNA: TGTGCCAGCAGCCCGACTCGCGGCGGCACTGAAGCTTTCTTT
CDR3: CASSPTRGGTEAFF